This TCR beta chain is from a study of blood T cell repertoires in COVID-19 (dated by TCRdb to the early 2020s). General notes on the study: Collaborator samples came from the United States, Italy and Spain and covered acute and convalescent phases of COVID-19. The repertoires were released in a freely available public database meant as a resource for research on the immune response to SARS-CoV-2. Nearly every sample came with metadata listing a de-identified subject ID, COVID-19 status, age in years and sex. The prospective study material was composed of cDNA or gDNA derived from T cells, B-cell-depleted T cells, or PBMCs. The dataset comprised deeply sampled blood TCRbeta repertoires from subjects exposed to, actively infected with, or recovered from COVID-19. Samples were obtained from the ongoing ImmuneRACE study (first 160 participants) and from some 1,300 subjects provided by 6 global collaborators. Where HLA class I and class II types were available, the types were taken from metadata supplied by the sample provider, not from assay-based typing.

The immunoSEQ Assay, a bias-controlled multiplex PCR, was used to amplify TCRbeta CDR3 regions from genomic DNA. For the original study's pipeline: Within the assay, amplification of reference gene primers was used to estimate how many nucleated cells each sample contained. Sequence reads were collapsed and filtered to measure the absolute abundance of every unique TCRbeta CDR3 rearrangement. Productive Simpson clonality was computed per sample as the square root of Simpson's diversity index over productive rearrangements. Here the immuneACCESS table is served through TCRdb, limited to in-frame sequences with V and J called. Missing clones are a known gap in these copies; in checked studies unresolved V genes cover under half, and the rest lacks a known reason. From that table come the V and J calls and clone size; the DNA was used to work out D and trimming. This sample gives fewer than 300,000 clones in total; around 90% of them show up just once. The ten largest clonotypes hold 0.95% to 1% of the sample.

Another Seattle source contributed samples from volunteer blood donors who had recovered from COVID-19. The collaborating institutions used their own protocols to collect whole blood in K2EDTA tubes. Collaborator samples were shipped for TCRbeta analysis as frozen whole blood, isolated PBMCs, or DNA extracted from either sample type. Worth noting for this clone: Its specific antigen is unknown. Base qualities are not provided; no much larger clone lies one nucleotide away.

Points the paper makes about the study in general: The amount of clinical and demographic metadata varied by source and participant and was provided uncurated.

The sequencing input was peripheral blood. The clonotype originates from a woman aged 40-49 years who had recovered from COVID-19.

The DNA sequence is as follows: TGCGCCAGCAGCCCCAGTTTTGGACTTTACACCGGGGAGCTGTTTTTT. Translation gives CASSPSFGLYTGELFF. In this chain, TRBV4-1 is recombined with TRBJ2-2; perhaps TRBD2 is the D gene, with 5 bases matching. CDR1 and CDR2 are drawn from the germline V gene: MGHRA, YSYEKL. CDR3 length: 16 amino acids, cysteine to phenylalanine. Kept here is only the CDR3 DNA, which spans 48 bases and is read in frame from base 1. V lost 4 bases and J lost 3 bases; the stretch between them is 15 bases long.